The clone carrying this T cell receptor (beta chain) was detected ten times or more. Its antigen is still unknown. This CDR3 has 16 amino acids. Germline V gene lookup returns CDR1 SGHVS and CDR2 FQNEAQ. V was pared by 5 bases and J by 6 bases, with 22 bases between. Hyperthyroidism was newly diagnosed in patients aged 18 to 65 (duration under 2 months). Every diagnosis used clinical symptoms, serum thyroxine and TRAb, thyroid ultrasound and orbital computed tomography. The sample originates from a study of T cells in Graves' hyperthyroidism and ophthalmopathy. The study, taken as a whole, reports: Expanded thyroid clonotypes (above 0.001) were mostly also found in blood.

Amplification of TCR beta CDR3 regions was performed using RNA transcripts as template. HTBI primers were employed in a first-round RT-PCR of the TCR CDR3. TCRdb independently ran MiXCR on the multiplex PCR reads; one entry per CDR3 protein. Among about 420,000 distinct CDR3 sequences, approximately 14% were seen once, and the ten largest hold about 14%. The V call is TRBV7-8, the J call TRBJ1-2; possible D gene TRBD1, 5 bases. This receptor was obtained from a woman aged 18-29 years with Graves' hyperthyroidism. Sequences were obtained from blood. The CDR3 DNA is TGTGCCAGCAGCCAAGCGAAGGGCAGGGTTGGGAATGGCTACACCTTC. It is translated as CASSQAKGRVGNGYTF.